This TCR beta chain came from a study of sequential checkpoint blockade in melanoma. Study-wide background: Randomization was 1:1 between first-line nivolumab→ipilimumab and ipilimumab→nivolumab.

Looked up from germline, CDR1 is SGHVS and CDR2 is FNYEAQ. The CDR3 is 16 amino acids. With 5 bases clipped from V and 0 bases from J, the junction kept 5 bases outside the gene matches. The repertoire was sequenced with immunoSEQ multiplex PCR; TCRdb's copy has only in-frame clones and lacks some. The table includes 15,000 to 25,000 clones, roughly four fifths detected once. Treatment specified: randomized to nivolumab then ipilimumab (arm A) or the reverse (arm B). PBMC sorting kept live CD3+CD8+ cells without CD19 or CD56. Sequencing was performed on CD8+ T cells sorted from blood (inferred from file names), taken from a patient given nivolumab and ipilimumab in sequence. The receptor was derived from a human donor with melanoma. V usage is TRBV7-6 and J usage is TRBJ2-3, with 10 bases that match TRBD2. Here the CDR3 DNA reads TGTGCCAGCAGCATAATAGCGGGGGGAAGCACAGATACGCAGTATTTT. This sequence encodes CASSIIAGGSTDTQYF.